This T cell receptor beta chain was obtained from a study of T-cell memory formation after mild COVID-19. TCRdb analysed the 5' RACE reads with MiXCR anew, one entry per CDR3 protein. The data show a few hundred thousand distinct CDR3 sequences, approximately 15% seen once. After removal of 3 bases from V and 5 bases from J, the junction contained 13 bases not matched to a gene. This CDR3 comprises 18 residues. The germline V gene has CDR1 SGHRS and CDR2 YFSETQ. This clonotype was seen at least ten times. This chain links TRBV5-1 with TRBJ1-6; 8 bases line up with TRBD1. This clonotype originated in a man between 18 and 29 years old who had mild COVID-19 (a few samples of this study predate the infection). Cell type and time point are not known. Specimen: PBMCs or a T cell subset sorted from them (not recorded which). The CDR3 DNA reads TGCGCCAGCAGCTCCGGGACAGGAGCTTGGGGCGATAATTCACCCCTCCACTTT. This translates into CASSSGTGAWGDNSPLHF.